Following are 20 T cell receptor beta chains from one sample sequenced in a study of CD8 T cells in ankylosing spondylitis. TCRdb redid the calling of the 5' RACE reads with MiXCR, one entry per CDR3 protein. The table shows around 180,000 distinct CDR3 sequences, with roughly 13% occurring only once. Sequencing input: blood, either unsorted or a sorted T cell fraction (not recorded which). The receptors shown here come from a female donor with ankylosing spondylitis or in good health (not recorded which).

As regards this clonotype: This may come from a read error, since a much larger clone is one base off. V gene TRBV11-2 combines with J gene TRBJ1-5, with D uncertain. The CDR3 has 14 amino acids. Germline-derived CDR1 and CDR2 are SGHAT and FQNNGV. This chain's CDR3 is CASSISEGRQPHHF. The DNA for the CDR3 is TGTGCCAGCAGCATTAGTGAAGGCAGGCAGCCCCACCATTTT.

There are many counts of this clonotype. The CDR3 nucleotides are TGTGCCAGCAGCGATGACAGGGTAGGCACCGGGGAGCTGTTTTTT. Translation gives CASSDDRVGTGELFF. This chain links TRBV9 with TRBJ2-2; TRBD1 aligns across 7 bases. The germline V gene has CDR1 SGDLS and CDR2 YYNGEE. The CDR3 covers 15 residues. Unmatched junction bases numbered 6, after V lost 3 bases and J lost 4 bases. Variable domain in full (rest from reference TRBV9 and TRBJ2-2): DSGVTQTPKHLITATGQRVTLRCSPRSGDLSVYWYQQSLDQGLQFLIQYYNGEERAKGNILERFSAQQFPDLHSELNLSSLELGDSALYFCASSDDRVGTGELFFGEGSRLTVL.

Many counts were recorded for this clonotype. The rearrangement links TRBV20-1 to TRBJ1-5; no clear D gene. V shed 0 bases and J shed 4 bases, with 13 bases lying between them. The germline V gene encodes CDR1 DFQATT and CDR2 SNEGSKA (reference sequence). This CDR3 spans 15 amino acids. In DNA, the CDR3 is TGCAGTGCTAGAGAGTCAACGGCGGGGAATCAGCCCCAGCATTTT. Protein: CSARESTAGNQPQHF.

A remark on this clonotype: Because the CDR3's place on the DNA is in doubt, the DNA is left out and the CDR3 is given as listed by TCRdb. CDR3 amino acids: CASILGGEQFF. The chain recombines TRBV27 with TRBJ2-1. Looked up from germline, CDR1 is MNHEY and CDR2 is SMNVEV (reference sequence). The CDR3 comprises 11 residues, both ends counted.

In this sample, this clonotype turned up many times. The chain carries TRBV3-1 and TRBJ2-1; TRBD1 is a possible D gene (6 bases). Per the germline V gene, CDR1 is LGHDT and CDR2 is YNNKEL (reference sequence). This CDR3 comprises 12 residues. Trimming stripped 1 base from V and 9 bases from J, with 7 bases between. The CDR3 spells CASSQAGVEQFF. The CDR3 DNA reads TGTGCCAGCAGCCAAGCAGGGGTTGAGCAGTTCTTC.

The V and J genes are TRBV12-3 or TRBV12-4 and TRBJ2-1; D remains ambiguous. CDR3 length equals 15 residues. V was trimmed by 4 bases and J by 1 base, leaving 11 bases between them. For the CDR3, the DNA is TGTGCCAGCAGTTCTACCCTCGGGTCCTACAATGAGCAGTTCTTC. This sequence encodes CASSSTLGSYNEQFF.

This clonotype was seen repeatedly, ten times or more. The chain is built from TRBV12-3 or TRBV12-4 and TRBJ2-3, with 7 bases that match TRBD2. J was trimmed by 4 bases and V by 7 bases; bases with no gene match: 8. CDR3 size: 14 residues. The CDR3 spells CASKRGGPSDTQYF. In DNA, the CDR3 is TGTGCCAGCAAGCGGGGAGGGCCGTCAGATACGCAGTATTTT.

The table lists this clonotype with many counts. This chain joins TRBV29-1 and TRBJ1-5; D is ambiguous. Trimming pared 4 bases from V and 5 bases from J, leaving 9 bases between. CDR1 is SQVTM, CDR2 ANQGSEA, per germline. This CDR3 has 12 residues. In DNA form, the CDR3 reads TGCAGCGTTGGCGAAGGGCATCAGCCCCAGCATTTT. This gives the protein CSVGEGHQPQHF.

This clonotype was counted a few times. This rearrangement joins TRBV5-1 to TRBJ2-3; D is perhaps TRBD2 (6 bases). The CDR3 extends over 16 amino acids. V lost 1 base, J lost 4 bases, and 16 bases lay in between. Germline CDR1 is SGHRS and CDR2 is YFSETQ. CDR3 coding DNA: TGCGCCAGCAGCTTGAGCCTCCTCGGGGGATCAGATACGCAGTATTTT. Protein product: CASSLSLLGGSDTQYF.

This clonotype was detected many times. The V call is TRBV20-1, the J call TRBJ2-4; 9 nucleotides line up with TRBD2. V lost 2 bases and J lost 5; bases outside the gene matches: 4. Germline V lookup: CDR1 DFQATT, CDR2 SNEGSKA (reference sequence). This CDR3 has 14 amino acids. CDR3 DNA: TGCAGTGCTAGAAAGGCTAGCGGGGAAAACATTCAGTACTTC. Encoded protein: CSARKASGENIQYF.

This clonotype has more than one count but fewer than ten. The chain is built from TRBV20-1 and TRBJ2-5; D unresolved. The V end was cut by 0 bases, the J end by 2 bases, with 10 bases between. Looked up from germline, CDR1 is DFQATT and CDR2 is SNEGSKA (reference sequence). The CDR3 length is 14 residues. CDR3 in DNA: TGCAGTGCTAGAGATCTTCAGACTCAAGAGACCCAGTACTTC. Residues: CSARDLQTQETQYF.

This chain links TRBV6-4 with TRBJ1-4; 9 bases align to TRBD1. Germline V lookup: CDR1 MRHNA, CDR2 SNTAGT. V dropped 11 bases and J dropped 8; count of bases not matched to a gene: 6. The CDR3 is made up of 12 amino acids. The CDR3 loop reads CARRDRAEKLFF. DNA for the CDR3: TGTGCCCGCCGGGACAGGGCCGAAAAACTGTTTTTT.

Of note for this clonotype: This may arise from a read error, as a much more abundant clone is one base away. The chain uses TRBV3-1 and TRBJ1-3, with D perhaps matching TRBD1 (5 bases). Germline assignment: CDR1 LGHDT and CDR2 YNNKEL (reference sequence). The CDR3 consists of 12 residues. For the CDR3, the DNA is TGTGCCGGCAGGGAAGAGGGAAACACCATATATTTT. Translation gives CAGREEGNTIYF.

Ten or more counts support this clonotype. The V call is TRBV19, the J call TRBJ2-7, with 8 bases that match TRBD2. CDR1 LNHDA and CDR2 SQIVND come from the germline V gene (reference sequence). The CDR3 is made up of 14 amino acids. Germline trimming cut 3 bases from V and 6 bases from J; bases unmatched to any gene: 7. DNA of the CDR3: TGTGCCAGTAGTATGGGAGCGGGAGCAGTCGAGCAGTACTTC. It translates to CASSMGAGAVEQYF.

V gene TRBV5-1 combines with J gene TRBJ1-1, with D possibly being TRBD1 (6 bases). Germline V lookup: CDR1 SGHRS, CDR2 YFSETQ. The CDR3 is 16 residues long. Trimming took off 0 bases at V and 2 bases at J, with 14 bases between the two ends. The CDR3 region has the DNA TGCGCCAGCAGCTTGGATTTTCGCAGGGGAAACACTGAAGCTTTCTTT. It specifies CASSLDFRRGNTEAFF.

V usage is TRBV12-5 and J usage is TRBJ2-7; TRBD1 matches at 8 bases. Germline CDR1 reads LGHNT; CDR2 reads FRNRAP. The CDR3 totals 12 residues. The V gene end was trimmed by 1 base and the J gene end by 9 bases; junction bases not matched to a gene: 2. The CDR3 sequence: CASGLETGGQYF. The CDR3 nucleotides read TGTGCTAGTGGTTTGGAAACAGGGGGGCAGTACTTC.

This clonotype came up a few times. V usage is TRBV4-3 and J usage is TRBJ2-7; D remains unclear. CDR3 size: 15 residues. Trimming cost V 0 bases and J 1 base, with 10 bases left between them. The germline V gene has CDR1 LGHNA and CDR2 YSLEER. The CDR3 loop reads CASSQDRSGSYEQYF. For the CDR3, the DNA is TGCGCCAGCAGCCAAGATCGGTCAGGTTCCTACGAGCAGTACTTC.

This clonotype was detected many times. DNA for the CDR3: TGTGCCATCAGTGAGGGCGGCAGACTTCGCCAAGAGACCCAGTACTTC. Its translation: CAISEGGRLRQETQYF. V and J are TRBV10-3 and TRBJ2-5; D not certain. This CDR3 spans 16 amino acids. Trimming took 2 bases from V and 1 from J, leaving 14 bases between them. Looked up from germline, CDR1 is ENHRY and CDR2 is SYGVKD.

By its share, this clonotype is medium-sized. V gene TRBV29-1 combines with J gene TRBJ1-2, with D perhaps TRBD1 (5 bases). The CDR3 length is 14 residues. Deletions cut 3 bases from V and 3 bases from J, with 14 bases between. The germline V gene encodes CDR1 SQVTM and CDR2 ANQGSEA. CDR3 region: CSVDAGIYYYGYTF. In nucleotides, the CDR3 is TGCAGCGTTGACGCAGGGATCTACTACTATGGCTACACCTTC.

Worth noting for this clonotype: A read error may be the cause here, since a much bigger clone is one base away. CDR3 nucleotide sequence: TGTGCCGGCAGTTTTTGGACGGTCAATCAGCCCCAGCATTTT. It encodes CAGSFWTVNQPQHF. V usage is TRBV27 and J usage is TRBJ1-5, with D unresolved. The CDR3 runs to 14 residues. CDR1 MNHEY and CDR2 SMNVEV come from the germline V gene (reference sequence).